This is a list of T cell receptor beta chains from one sample in a study of vaccination effects on CD4 cells after COVID-19. TCRdb's copy holds only in-frame clones and misses some; the assay was immunoSEQ multiplex PCR. Among roughly 50,000 clones listed, approximately 79% were seen once. These receptors are not linked to any known antigen. The specimen was CD4+ T cells from PBMCs cultured with HCoV-OC43 spike peptides, collected before COVID-19 vaccination. Every receptor here comes from a human donor who received a COVID-19 vaccine. Both conserved end residues are part of each CDR3. D genes are given only for firm matches. Some rows have no size entry. The others give once, few or many, or a class for an expanded clone.

D	size	V	J	DNA	CDR3
NA	once	TRBV7-9	TRBJ1-4	TGTGCCAGCAGCGGAGGGGTCACCTCTGAAAAACTGTTTTTT	CASSGGVTSEKLFF
NA	NA	TRBV7-3	TRBJ1-2	TGTGCCAGCAGCTTAAGTCCCGGGGGCAAAGGCTACACCTTC	CASSLSPGGKGYTF
NA	NA	TRBV6-5	TRBJ2-6	TGTGCCAGTAATCCGGGGGCTGGGGCCAACGTCCTGACTTTC	CASNPGAGANVLTF
TRBD1	few	TRBV27	TRBJ1-4	TGTGCCAGCAGGGCTCAGGGGGGAGATGAAAAACTGTTTTTT	CASRAQGGDEKLFF
TRBD1	NA	TRBV5-4	TRBJ2-6	TGTGCCAGCAGCTTGAGGGGACAGGCCTCTGGGGCCAACGTCCTGACTTTC	CASSLRGQASGANVLTF
TRBD1	NA	TRBV19	TRBJ1-4	TGTGCCAGTAGTATGGGGACAGGGGATTTCGAAAAACTGTTTTTT	CASSMGTGDFEKLFF
TRBD1	once	TRBV6-1	TRBJ2-2	TGTGCCAGCAGTGAATTTAGGACAGGGGGAACCGGGGAGCTGTTTTTT	CASSEFRTGGTGELFF
NA	NA	TRBV6-2/TRBV6-3	TRBJ2-1	TGTGCCAGCAGTTACCCCGGGGAGCAGTTCTTC	CASSYPGEQFF
NA	NA	TRBV5-1	TRBJ1-2	TGCGCCAGCAGCTCCGGTATCAGCTTGCCCTATGGCTACACCTTC	CASSSGISLPYGYTF
TRBD1	NA	TRBV30	TRBJ2-3	TGTGCCTGGAGTCCGGTGGTCAGGGGGACAGATACGCAGTATTTT	CAWSPVVRGTDTQYF
NA	NA	TRBV30	TRBJ1-1	TGTGCCTGGAGCTTATCGCGGAACACTGAAGCTTTCTTT	CAWSLSRNTEAFF
TRBD1	once	TRBV10-2	TRBJ1-5	TGCGCCAGCAGTGACAGGGGGAACAATCAGCCCCAGCATTTT	CASSDRGNNQPQHF
TRBD2	once	TRBV19	TRBJ2-2	TGTGCCAGTAGCCGGGGACTAGCGGGACCGAACACCGGGGAGCTGTTTTTT	CASSRGLAGPNTGELFF
TRBD1	NA	TRBV5-6	TRBJ2-5	TGTGCCAGCAGCTTAGGTTTTACAGGGGGCCAAGAGACCCAGTACTTC	CASSLGFTGGQETQYF
TRBD1	once	TRBV6-4	TRBJ2-2	TGTGCCAGCAGTCCCGGGACAGCGAACACCGGGGAGCTGTTTTTT	CASSPGTANTGELFF
NA	NA	TRBV18	TRBJ1-5	TGTGCCAGCTCACCACCGGGCAGCCGCAATCAGCCCCAGCATTTT	CASSPPGSRNQPQHF
NA	NA	TRBV4-2	TRBJ1-3	TGTGCCAGCAGCCAAGGTTCCGGCTACACCATATATTTT	CASSQGSGYTIYF
NA	NA	TRBV28	TRBJ1-5	TGTGCCAGCAGCTCAGGTGGGAGCGGGCCCCAGCATTTT	CASSSGGSGPQHF
NA	NA	TRBV4-1	TRBJ1-6	TGCGCCAGCAGCCAAGATCCTAATTCACCCCTCCACTTT	CASSQDPNSPLHF
TRBD1	NA	TRBV3-1/TRBV3-2	TRBJ2-6	TGTGCCAGCAGCCAAGACTATTGGACAGGATTTCCCCCTGGGGCCAACGTCCTGACTTTC	CASSQDYWTGFPPGANVLTF
NA	NA	TRBV5-6	TRBJ2-2	TGTGCCAGCAGCTTGGACAGGCAAACCGGGGAGCTGTTTTTT	CASSLDRQTGELFF
TRBD2	NA	TRBV24-1	TRBJ2-1	TGTGCCACCAGATCTAGCGGGGGCCTACATGAGCAGTTCTTC	CATRSSGGLHEQFF
NA	NA	TRBV25-1	TRBJ1-6	TGTGCCAGCAGTGAATACGGGGGGCGAAGTTCACCCCTCCACTTT	CASSEYGGRSSPLHF
NA	NA	TRBV5-1	TRBJ1-2	TGCGCCAGCAATAGGGGGGGGACGGACTATGGCTACACCTTC	CASNRGGTDYGYTF
NA	NA	TRBV28	TRBJ1-2	TGTGCCAGCAGCGTACGTCAGCCTCACGATGGCTACACCTTC	CASSVRQPHDGYTF
NA	NA	TRBV7-9	TRBJ2-6	TGTGCCAGCAGCACCCCCAGCTCTGGGGCCAACGTCCTGACTTTC	CASSTPSSGANVLTF
TRBD1	NA	TRBV6-5	TRBJ1-4	TGTGCCAGCGGGGGGACAGGGAATGAAAAACTGTTTTTT	CASGGTGNEKLFF
TRBD1	NA	TRBV7-3	TRBJ2-1	TGTGCCAGCAGCGGTCGGACAGGGGACAACGAGCAGTTCTTC	CASSGRTGDNEQFF
TRBD1	NA	TRBV19	TRBJ2-3	TGTGCCAGTAGCCGGCAGGGGGTGTCGACAGATACGCAGTATTTT	CASSRQGVSTDTQYF
NA	NA	TRBV2	TRBJ1-6	TGTGCCAGCAGTGGTGGACTCGCCCCTTCACCCCTCCACTTT	CASSGGLAPSPLHF
NA	NA	TRBV6-5	TRBJ2-1	TGTGCCAGCAGCGTAATTAGCGCCTCCTACAATGAGCAGTTCTTC	CASSVISASYNEQFF
NA	NA	TRBV6-2/TRBV6-3	TRBJ1-2	TGTGCCAGCAGTCAAGACTACTATGGCTACACCTTC	CASSQDYYGYTF
NA	NA	TRBV6-4	TRBJ1-2	TGTGCCAGCAGTGACGCTCGGACCAACTATGGCTACACCTTC	CASSDARTNYGYTF
NA	NA	TRBV19	TRBJ1-1	TGTGCCAGTAGTATAGATCTACGGCCCGGGGCTAGTTTTGAAGCTTTCTTT	CASSIDLRPGASFEAFF
TRBD2	NA	TRBV20-1	TRBJ2-2	TGCAGTGCTAGTGGACTAGCGGGGGTTAGCGGGGAGCTGTTTTTT	CSASGLAGVSGELFF
TRBD1	NA	TRBV6-1	TRBJ1-1	TGTGCCAGCAGTGACCTCGGGACAGTTGGTGGAGCTTTCTTT	CASSDLGTVGGAFF
NA	NA	TRBV5-1	TRBJ1-2	TGCGCCAGCAGCCCAGAGCCAGCTGGGGCTTTAGCTGGCTACACCTTC	CASSPEPAGALAGYTF
TRBD1	NA	TRBV7-2	TRBJ1-5	TGTGCCAGCAGCTTCGCCCCCAGGGGGGATAGCAATCAGCCCCAGCATTTT	CASSFAPRGDSNQPQHF
NA	NA	TRBV4-3	TRBJ1-2	TGCGCCAGCAGCCAAGCCGACGCTGCTAACTATGGCTACACCTTC	CASSQADAANYGYTF
NA	once	TRBV6-5	TRBJ2-1	TGTGCCAGCAGTTCGGGCAGGGGCTACAGAAATGAGCAGTTCTTC	CASSSGRGYRNEQFF
NA	NA	TRBV6-2/TRBV6-3	TRBJ2-5	TGTGCCAGCAGTTACTACAGTGGGGAGACCCAGTACTTC	CASSYYSGETQYF
NA	NA	TRBV6-5	TRBJ1-1	TGTGCCAGCATCTCGGGGAATTTTATGAACACTGAAGCTTTCTTT	CASISGNFMNTEAFF
TRBD2	NA	TRBV18	TRBJ2-3	TGTGCCAGCTCACCCGAGCGGGGGAGCACAGATACGCAGTATTTT	CASSPERGSTDTQYF
NA	NA	TRBV12-3/TRBV12-4	TRBJ1-3	TGTGCCAGCAGTTTGGGGGGAAACACCATATATTTT	CASSLGGNTIYF
NA	NA	TRBV28	TRBJ1-2	TGTGCCAGCAGTTTAGGGGGGTTCTATGGCTACACCTTC	CASSLGGFYGYTF
NA	NA	TRBV7-2	TRBJ1-1	TGTGCCAGCAGCTTACTAGTGATCACTGAAGCTTTCTTT	CASSLLVITEAFF
TRBD1	NA	TRBV5-1	TRBJ1-1	TGCGCCAGCAGTCAGACAGGGGCAAACACTGAAGCTTTCTTT	CASSQTGANTEAFF
NA	NA	TRBV24-1	TRBJ1-5	TGTGCCACCAGTGAGCCAGGAAATAGCGATCAGCCCCAGCATTTT	CATSEPGNSDQPQHF
TRBD1	NA	TRBV6-4	TRBJ2-2	TGTGCCAGCAGTTCCGACAGGGAGAACACCGGGGAGCTGTTTTTT	CASSSDRENTGELFF
NA	NA	TRBV28	TRBJ2-5	TGTGCCAGCAGTGAGGGAAGTGAAGAGACCCAGTACTTC	CASSEGSEETQYF